The rows below give T cell receptor beta chains drawn from one sample of a study of T-cell memory formation after mild COVID-19. TCRdb recomputed calls from the 5' RACE reads with MiXCR, one row per CDR3 protein. The sample lists approximately 490,000 distinct CDR3 sequences, about a fifth seen once, with under 15% in the top ten. Sequencing was done on a sample of PBMCs or a T cell subset sorted from them (not recorded which). The receptors come from an adult woman who had mild COVID-19 (a few samples of this study predate the infection). Cell type and time point are not known. Both conserved end residues are part of each CDR3. Each record gives: clone size, V gene, D gene, J gene, CDR3 DNA, CDR3 protein. A D gene is named only where the DNA matches it firmly. Clone size is shown for a subset of rows, as once, few, many or a class of expanded clone.

abundance: NA; v_gene: TRBV20-1; d_gene: NA; j_gene: TRBJ2-5; CDR3nt: TGCAGTGCTAGAACGGCGGGGCTCCAAGAGACCCAGTACTTC; CDR3aa: CSARTAGLQETQYF
abundance: few; v_gene: TRBV12-3/TRBV12-4; d_gene: NA; j_gene: TRBJ2-7; CDR3nt: TGTGCCAGCAGTGGCCCCGTGGGTATTATTTCCGAGCAGTACTTC; CDR3aa: CASSGPVGIISEQYF
abundance: few; v_gene: TRBV7-2; d_gene: NA; j_gene: TRBJ2-1; CDR3nt: TGTGCCAGCAGTTCCCGGACTCTTCTCAGCTCCTACAATGAGCAGTTCTTC; CDR3aa: CASSSRTLLSSYNEQFF
abundance: NA; v_gene: TRBV7-9; d_gene: NA; j_gene: TRBJ1-2; CDR3nt: TGTGCCAGCAGCTTAAACCGACAGAGCCTAAACTATGGCTACACCTTC; CDR3aa: CASSLNRQSLNYGYTF
abundance: many; v_gene: TRBV3-1; d_gene: TRBD1; j_gene: TRBJ1-2; CDR3nt: TGTGCCAGCAGCCAAGGGACAGGCTCTAACTATGGCTACACCTTC; CDR3aa: CASSQGTGSNYGYTF
abundance: few; v_gene: TRBV24-1; d_gene: NA; j_gene: TRBJ2-1; CDR3nt: TGTGCCACCAGTGACGGGCAGCTATACAATGAGCAGTTCTTC; CDR3aa: CATSDGQLYNEQFF
abundance: once; v_gene: TRBV10-3; d_gene: TRBD1; j_gene: TRBJ2-5; CDR3nt: TGTGCCATCAGTGAGTCAAAGGCGGCAGGGGGACAAGAGACCCAGTACTTC; CDR3aa: CAISESKAAGGQETQYF
abundance: NA; v_gene: TRBV7-9; d_gene: NA; j_gene: TRBJ1-2; CDR3nt: TGTGCCAGCAGCTCTAGGCAGGGGACGAACTATGGCTACACCTTC; CDR3aa: CASSSRQGTNYGYTF
abundance: NA; v_gene: TRBV6-2/TRBV6-3; d_gene: NA; j_gene: TRBJ1-5; CDR3nt: TGTGCCAGCAGCGGACGACAGAGCATGAGGGAGCCCCAGCATTTT; CDR3aa: CASSGRQSMREPQHF
abundance: NA; v_gene: TRBV12-3/TRBV12-4; d_gene: TRBD1; j_gene: TRBJ2-7; CDR3nt: TGTGCCAGCAGCACCTCAGGGGGCGCGTTACGGGAGCAGTACTTC; CDR3aa: CASSTSGGALREQYF
abundance: once; v_gene: TRBV12-3/TRBV12-4; d_gene: TRBD1; j_gene: TRBJ1-3; CDR3nt: TGTGCCAGCAGTTTAAGGCTCCCCGCAGGGGGGTATGGAAACACCATATATTTT; CDR3aa: CASSLRLPAGGYGNTIYF
abundance: few; v_gene: TRBV12-3/TRBV12-4; d_gene: NA; j_gene: TRBJ1-2; CDR3nt: TGTGCCAGCAGTACAGTGAACTATGGCTACACCTTC; CDR3aa: CASSTVNYGYTF
abundance: few; v_gene: TRBV5-4; d_gene: TRBD1; j_gene: TRBJ1-1; CDR3nt: TGTGCCAGCAGCGCACCAGGGGGCCAGAACACTGAAGCTTTCTTT; CDR3aa: CASSAPGGQNTEAFF
abundance: many; v_gene: TRBV15; d_gene: TRBD2; j_gene: TRBJ2-5; CDR3nt: TGTGCCACCAGCAGGTCTAGCGGGGGCTCTGAGACCCAGTACTTC; CDR3aa: CATSRSSGGSETQYF
abundance: NA; v_gene: TRBV25-1; d_gene: NA; j_gene: TRBJ1-6; CDR3nt: TGTGCCAGCAGTGAATGGGAGAGTTATTCACCCCTCCACTTT; CDR3aa: CASSEWESYSPLHF
abundance: NA; v_gene: TRBV4-2; d_gene: NA; j_gene: TRBJ2-3; CDR3nt: TGTGCCAGCAGCCAAGAAGAGACACCCGCCGATACGCAGTATTTT; CDR3aa: CASSQEETPADTQYF
abundance: few; v_gene: TRBV4-3; d_gene: NA; j_gene: TRBJ2-7; CDR3nt: TGCGCCAGCAGCCAAGGGAACAGGGCAGCTACCTACGAGCAGTACTTC; CDR3aa: CASSQGNRAATYEQYF
abundance: few; v_gene: TRBV5-1; d_gene: TRBD2; j_gene: TRBJ2-3; CDR3nt: TGCGCCAGCAGCTTGGTGCGGGGGGGAACAGATACGCAGTATTTT; CDR3aa: CASSLVRGGTDTQYF
abundance: NA; v_gene: TRBV20-1; d_gene: NA; j_gene: TRBJ2-1; CDR3nt: TGCAGTGCTAGAGAAAAAAAGGGACTTAGCTCCTACAATGAGCAGTTCTTC; CDR3aa: CSAREKKGLSSYNEQFF
abundance: few; v_gene: TRBV3-1; d_gene: NA; j_gene: TRBJ1-5; CDR3nt: TGTGCCAGCAGCCAGGCGGACGGTAATCAGCCCCAGCATTTT; CDR3aa: CASSQADGNQPQHF
abundance: many; v_gene: TRBV27; d_gene: NA; j_gene: TRBJ1-5; CDR3nt: TGTGCCAGCAGTCTAGAAGCAGGTCAGCCCCAGCATTTT; CDR3aa: CASSLEAGQPQHF
abundance: NA; v_gene: TRBV27; d_gene: NA; j_gene: TRBJ2-7; CDR3nt: TGTGCCAGCAGTTCAAACAGGTGGAGCTCCTACGAGCAGTACTTC; CDR3aa: CASSSNRWSSYEQYF
abundance: many; v_gene: TRBV5-1; d_gene: TRBD1; j_gene: TRBJ2-1; CDR3nt: TGCGCCAGCAGCTTAGGGACAGGGGGTTCCAATGAGCAGTTCTTC; CDR3aa: CASSLGTGGSNEQFF
abundance: few; v_gene: TRBV12-3/TRBV12-4; d_gene: TRBD1; j_gene: TRBJ1-2; CDR3nt: TGTGCCAGCAGTCCCCGTCAGGGGGGCGGCTACACCTTC; CDR3aa: CASSPRQGGGYTF
abundance: few; v_gene: TRBV7-2; d_gene: NA; j_gene: TRBJ2-7; CDR3nt: TGTGCCAGCAGCATCGGGAGCCTCGGAGCCTACGAGCAGTACTTC; CDR3aa: CASSIGSLGAYEQYF
abundance: few; v_gene: TRBV4-3; d_gene: TRBD2; j_gene: TRBJ2-7; CDR3nt: TGCGCCAGCAGCCAAGATTTGGGACTAGCGGGCCCATCCTACGAGCAGTACTTC; CDR3aa: CASSQDLGLAGPSYEQYF
abundance: few; v_gene: TRBV12-3/TRBV12-4; d_gene: TRBD2; j_gene: TRBJ2-7; CDR3nt: TGTGCCAGCAGTTTGTTCGGCGGGGGGGACTCCTACGAGCAGTACTTC; CDR3aa: CASSLFGGGDSYEQYF
abundance: few; v_gene: TRBV24-1; d_gene: TRBD1; j_gene: TRBJ2-6; CDR3nt: TGTGCCACCAGTGACTCGTGGCGGGACAGGGAAAGCTCTGGGGCCAACGTCCTGACTTTC; CDR3aa: CATSDSWRDRESSGANVLTF
abundance: NA; v_gene: TRBV3-1; d_gene: TRBD2; j_gene: TRBJ2-7; CDR3nt: TGTGCCAGCAGCCATCTCCCTAGCGGGAGCTTTACCTACGAGCAGTACTTC; CDR3aa: CASSHLPSGSFTYEQYF
abundance: NA; v_gene: TRBV12-3/TRBV12-4; d_gene: TRBD1; j_gene: TRBJ1-2; CDR3nt: TGTGCCAGCAGGGGGGGGACAGGGGATGGCTACACCTTC; CDR3aa: CASRGGTGDGYTF
abundance: many; v_gene: TRBV12-3/TRBV12-4; d_gene: TRBD2; j_gene: TRBJ2-7; CDR3nt: TGTGCCAGCACCCCACCGGGGGCTAGCGGGACTAAGCAGTACTTC; CDR3aa: CASTPPGASGTKQYF
abundance: many; v_gene: TRBV11-2; d_gene: NA; j_gene: TRBJ2-7; CDR3nt: TGTGCCAGCAGCCTCGGGAATAACTACGAGCAGTACTTC; CDR3aa: CASSLGNNYEQYF
abundance: NA; v_gene: TRBV9; d_gene: TRBD1; j_gene: TRBJ2-7; CDR3nt: TGTGCCAGCAGCCCTCGCCCGGGACAGGGGAGCTCCTACGAGCAGTACTTC; CDR3aa: CASSPRPGQGSSYEQYF
abundance: NA; v_gene: TRBV20-1; d_gene: TRBD2; j_gene: TRBJ2-7; CDR3nt: TGCAGGGTCCACTTAGCGGGAGGGTACTTC; CDR3aa: CRVHLAGGYF
abundance: few; v_gene: TRBV20-1; d_gene: TRBD2; j_gene: TRBJ2-5; CDR3nt: TGCAGTGCTAAAGGGGCTAGCGGGAGGGCCGAGGACCAAGAGACCCAGTACTTC; CDR3aa: CSAKGASGRAEDQETQYF
abundance: NA; v_gene: TRBV7-2; d_gene: TRBD1; j_gene: TRBJ1-2; CDR3nt: TGTGCCAGCAGCCGAGCCGTTGGGACAGGGAACTATGGCTACACCTTC; CDR3aa: CASSRAVGTGNYGYTF
abundance: few; v_gene: TRBV7-9; d_gene: NA; j_gene: TRBJ1-1; CDR3nt: TGTGCCAGCAGCCGTGCACCTGAAGCTTTCTTT; CDR3aa: CASSRAPEAFF